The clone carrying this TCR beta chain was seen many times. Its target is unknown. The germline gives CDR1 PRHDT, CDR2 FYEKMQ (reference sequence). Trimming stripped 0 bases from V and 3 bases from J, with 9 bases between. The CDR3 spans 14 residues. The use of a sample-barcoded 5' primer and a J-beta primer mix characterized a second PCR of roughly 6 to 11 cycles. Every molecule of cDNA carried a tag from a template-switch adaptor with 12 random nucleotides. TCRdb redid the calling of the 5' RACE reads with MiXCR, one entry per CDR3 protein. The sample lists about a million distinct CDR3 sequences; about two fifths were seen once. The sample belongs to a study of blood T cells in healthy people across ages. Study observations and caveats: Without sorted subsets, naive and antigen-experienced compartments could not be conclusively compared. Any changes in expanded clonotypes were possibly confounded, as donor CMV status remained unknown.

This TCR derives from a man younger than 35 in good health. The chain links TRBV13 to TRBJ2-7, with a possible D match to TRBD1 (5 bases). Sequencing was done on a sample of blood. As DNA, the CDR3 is TGTGCCAGCAGCTTAGGCCAGGGTTTCTACGAGCAGTACTTC. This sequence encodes CASSLGQGFYEQYF.